This TCR beta chain was documented in a study of spatial heterogeneity in lung cancer. In germline, CDR1 is MNHEY, CDR2 SVGAGI. This CDR3 is 14 amino acids long. V lost 7 bases and J 5 bases, leaving 15 bases between the germline ends. Time point here: sample taken at primary tumor resection. The authors sequenced whole RNA from tumor, nontumor lung or frozen PBMC without sorting. General observations from the study: Detection of ubiquitous tumor TCRs in blood was higher at resection than follow-up.

This clonotype was seen ten or more times. Its antigen remains unidentified. A unique molecular identifier was carried by every single TCR cDNA molecule. TCRdb analysed the 5' RACE reads with MiXCR anew, one entry per CDR3 protein. Of some 21,000 distinct CDR3 sequences listed, approximately 4.2% were seen once; the top ten hold 6.5% to 9%. The genes are TRBV6-5 and TRBJ2-1, with D possibly being TRBD2 (7 bases). The TCR comes from a male donor with early-stage non-small cell lung cancer. The material sequenced was PBMCs, taken at surgery. The CDR3 sequence: CASTREGGHNEQFF. The CDR3 DNA is TGTGCCAGCACCAGGGAGGGGGGCCACAATGAGCAGTTCTTC.